The present entry profiles one T cell receptor beta chain with its context. Its target is unknown. These data come from a study of cytomegalovirus exposure and HLA in healthy donors. Overall study findings and caveats: CMV serostatus was the sole immune exposure data available. Earlier analysis looked at TCR beta V segments, and most were productive about 87% or about 30% of the time. Presence/absence analysis assumed near-uniform sequencing depth across donors.

PCR employed 60 Vbeta and 13 Jbeta primers. TCRdb's table, derived via immunoSEQ multiplex PCR, lists solely in-frame clones and lacks some. The table records approximately 200,000 clones, 75% to 80% of them present only once. Germline loops: CDR1 LNHDA, CDR2 SQIVND (reference sequence). The CDR3 is made up of 15 amino acids. Trimming took 5 bases from V and 3 from J, leaving 16 bases between them. The receptor's source is a woman in her 30s in good health and CMV-seropositive. The sample taken for sequencing was PBMCs. The chain links TRBV19 to TRBJ1-1; D not certain. The CDR3 sequence: CASSVPHRSYTEAFF. CDR3 nucleotides: TGTGCCAGTAGTGTCCCACATCGGAGCTACACTGAAGCTTTCTTT.